Only a few counts were recorded for the clone carrying this T cell receptor (beta chain). What it binds is unknown. A sample-barcoded 5' primer and a J-beta primer mix were used in a second PCR of about 6 to 12 cycles. TCRdb redid the calling of the 5' RACE reads with MiXCR, one entry per CDR3 protein. The sample carries about 730,000 distinct CDR3 sequences, around 40% recorded once. This record comes from a study of blood T cells in healthy people across ages. At the level of the study: The template switching approach captured approximately one barcoded beta molecule for every two T cells. Points from the study as a whole: TCR beta diversity, measured per million T cells, fell in a roughly linear way with age.

Germline-derived CDR1 and CDR2 are SGDLS and YYNGEE. The CDR3 extends over 15 amino acids. Trimming removed 0 bases from V and 3 bases from J; junction bases left unmatched: 3. Sequencing was carried out using blood. The chain links TRBV9 to TRBJ2-7; 10 bases align to TRBD2. The sequence derives from a woman aged 55-70 years in good health. The CDR3, as DNA: TGTGCCAGCAGCGTAGATTCTAGCGGGGGCTACGAGCAGTACTTC. Residues: CASSVDSSGGYEQYF.